Listed below are T cell receptor beta chains from one sample, sequenced in a study of blood T cell repertoires in COVID-19. Measured with immunoSEQ multiplex PCR; TCRdb has only the in-frame clones, and not every one. The sample lists tens of thousands of clones; 70% to 90% were seen once. Source material: peripheral blood. The source of these receptors is a man aged 55 to 69 with acute or convalescent COVID-19. Both conserved end residues are part of each CDR3. Each record gives: J gene, CDR3 length, V gene, CDR3 protein.

TRBJ2-7	14	TRBV5-5	CASSLFAGTYEQYF
TRBJ1-5	13	TRBV6-6	CASSNRGGQPQHF
TRBJ1-6	14	TRBV7-8	CASSLGAIGSPLHF
TRBJ2-1	15	TRBV24-1	CATSGGLAGENEQFF
TRBJ2-2	18	TRBV7-2	CASSLARWVADFTGELFF
TRBJ1-1	13	TRBV6-5	CASGWGEWTEAFF
TRBJ1-6	14	TRBV6-5	CASRQQGRNSPLHF
TRBJ1-1	14	TRBV19	CASSYRGMNTEAFF
TRBJ2-6	16	TRBV19	CASSTDREAGANVLTF
TRBJ2-2	21	TRBV4-3	CASSQDPQLLAGGPNTGELFF
TRBJ2-5	14	TRBV5-1	CASSFYQGQETQYF
TRBJ1-1	13	TRBV12-3/TRBV12-4	CASCQGAGGEAFF
TRBJ1-2	14	TRBV5-1	CASSLTGGNYGYTF
TRBJ1-2	15	TRBV18	CASSSPGQGDYGYTF
TRBJ1-1	16	TRBV3-1/TRBV3-2	CASSPNWGTQNTEAFF
TRBJ1-1	14	TRBV5-4	CASSVGQVNTEAFF
TRBJ1-3	14	TRBV30	CAWMVGGQANTIYF
TRBJ1-2	15	TRBV9	CASSVVGRGNYGYTF
TRBJ2-4	11	TRBV29-1	CSIRRENIQYF
TRBJ1-1	14	TRBV9	CASSVDRMNTEAFF
TRBJ1-5	13	TRBV2	CASMRASNQPQHF
TRBJ1-3	16	TRBV30	CACRYGIGLSGNTIYF
TRBJ1-3	15	TRBV18	CASSPGPNSGNTIYF
TRBJ2-3	16	TRBV3-1/TRBV3-2	CASSLLGRGPTDTQYF
TRBJ1-2	16	TRBV18	CASSPSPGTANYGYTF
TRBJ1-2	15	TRBV28	CASSLPSGGSYGYTF
TRBJ1-1	15	TRBV5-5	CASSLAIRGGTEAFF
TRBJ1-4	13	TRBV2	CASTVGSPEKLFF
TRBJ1-2	13	TRBV30	CAWGQGGVYGYTF
TRBJ1-6	16	TRBV4-2	CASSQDGPGRNSPLHF
TRBJ1-2	16	TRBV4-1	CASSWVGLTGSYGYTF
TRBJ2-7	13	TRBV6-5	CASSVTASYEQYF
TRBJ1-1	13	TRBV6-2/TRBV6-3	CASSFLRTGEAFF